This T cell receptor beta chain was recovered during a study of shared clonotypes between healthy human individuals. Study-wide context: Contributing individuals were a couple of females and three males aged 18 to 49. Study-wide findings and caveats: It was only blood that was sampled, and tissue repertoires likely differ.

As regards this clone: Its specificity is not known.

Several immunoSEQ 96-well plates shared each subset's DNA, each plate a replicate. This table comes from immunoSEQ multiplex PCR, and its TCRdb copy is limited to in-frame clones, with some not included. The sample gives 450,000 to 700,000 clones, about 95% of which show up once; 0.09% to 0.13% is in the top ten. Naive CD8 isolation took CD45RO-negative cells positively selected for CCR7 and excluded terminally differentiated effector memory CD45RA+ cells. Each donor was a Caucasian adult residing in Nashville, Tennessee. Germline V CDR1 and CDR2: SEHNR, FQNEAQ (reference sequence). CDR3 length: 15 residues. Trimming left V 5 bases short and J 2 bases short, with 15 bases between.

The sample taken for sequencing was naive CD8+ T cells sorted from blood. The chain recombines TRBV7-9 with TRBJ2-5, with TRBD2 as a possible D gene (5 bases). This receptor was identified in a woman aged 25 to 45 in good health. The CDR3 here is CASSILTREQETQYF. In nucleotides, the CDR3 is TGTGCCAGCAGCATCCTCACTAGGGAACAAGAGACCCAGTACTTC.